This T cell receptor beta chain derives from a study of CD8+ T cells in alopecia areata. Turning to the study itself: The study gave treated patients oral tofacitinib at 5 to 10 mg twice daily.

This clone has more than one count but fewer than ten. In each case, RNA was isolated and then reverse transcribed into cDNA as the sequencing template. Sequenced by immunoSEQ multiplex PCR; TCRdb stores in-frame clones only, minus some. Among roughly 150,000 clones listed, around 50% were seen once. The CDR3 spans 12 residues. The germline CDR1 and CDR2 sequences are SNHLY and FYNNEI. V trimming: 6 bases; J trimming: 4 bases; junction bases outside the gene matches: 0. This sequence was found in a human donor with alopecia areata. This rearrangement joins TRBV2 to TRBJ2-5; 9 bases line up with TRBD1. Material for sequencing was CD4+ T cells sorted from blood. CDR3 amino acids: CASRDRGETQYF. CDR3 DNA: TGTGCCAGCAGGGACAGGGGAGAGACCCAGTACTTC. Variable domain in full (rest from reference TRBV2 and TRBJ2-5): EPEVTQTPSHQVTQMGQEVILRCVPISNHLYFYWYRQILGQKVEFLVSFYNNEISEKSEIFDDQFSVERPDGSNFTLKIRSTKLEDSAMYFCASRDRGETQYFGPGTRLLVL.